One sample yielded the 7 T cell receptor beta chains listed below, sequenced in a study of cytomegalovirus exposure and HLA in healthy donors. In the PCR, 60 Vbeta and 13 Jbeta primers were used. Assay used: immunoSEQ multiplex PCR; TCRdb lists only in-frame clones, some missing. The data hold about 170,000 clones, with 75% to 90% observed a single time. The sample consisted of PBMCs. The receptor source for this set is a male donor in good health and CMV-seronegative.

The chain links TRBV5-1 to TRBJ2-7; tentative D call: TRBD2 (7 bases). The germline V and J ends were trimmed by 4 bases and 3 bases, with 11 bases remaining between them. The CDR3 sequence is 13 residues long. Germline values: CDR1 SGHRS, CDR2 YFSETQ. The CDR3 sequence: CASSRRGGYEQYF. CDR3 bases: TGCGCCAGCAGCCGGAGGGGGGGCTACGAGCAGTACTTC.

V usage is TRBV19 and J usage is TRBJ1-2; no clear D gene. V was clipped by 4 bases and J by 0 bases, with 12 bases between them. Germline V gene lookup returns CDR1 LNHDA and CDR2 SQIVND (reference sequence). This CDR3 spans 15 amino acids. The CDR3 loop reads CASSRSTATNYGYTF. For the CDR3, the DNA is TGTGCCAGTAGTAGATCAACAGCAACTAACTATGGCTACACCTTC.

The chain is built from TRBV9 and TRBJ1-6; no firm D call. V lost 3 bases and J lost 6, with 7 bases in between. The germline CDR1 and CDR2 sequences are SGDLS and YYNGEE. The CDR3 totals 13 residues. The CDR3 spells CASSADINSPLHF. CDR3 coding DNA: TGTGCCAGCAGCGCTGACATTAATTCACCCCTCCACTTT.

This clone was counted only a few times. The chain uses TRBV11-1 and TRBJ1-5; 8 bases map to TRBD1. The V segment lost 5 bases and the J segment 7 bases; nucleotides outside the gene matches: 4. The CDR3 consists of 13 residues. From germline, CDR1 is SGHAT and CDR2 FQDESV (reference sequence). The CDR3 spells CASSKDREQPQHF. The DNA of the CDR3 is TGTGCCAGCAGCAAGGACAGGGAGCAGCCCCAGCATTTT.

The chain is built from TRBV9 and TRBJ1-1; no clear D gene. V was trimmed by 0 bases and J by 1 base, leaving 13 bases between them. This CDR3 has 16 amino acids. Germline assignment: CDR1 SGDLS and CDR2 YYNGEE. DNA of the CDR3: TGTGCCAGCAGCGTAGCGGGGATCGGCAAGAACACTGAAGCTTTCTTT. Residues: CASSVAGIGKNTEAFF. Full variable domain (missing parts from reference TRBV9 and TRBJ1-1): DSGVTQTPKHLITATGQRVTLRCSPRSGDLSVYWYQQSLDQGLQFLIQYYNGEERAKGNILERFSAQQFPDLHSELNLSSLELGDSALYFCASSVAGIGKNTEAFFGQGTRLTVV.

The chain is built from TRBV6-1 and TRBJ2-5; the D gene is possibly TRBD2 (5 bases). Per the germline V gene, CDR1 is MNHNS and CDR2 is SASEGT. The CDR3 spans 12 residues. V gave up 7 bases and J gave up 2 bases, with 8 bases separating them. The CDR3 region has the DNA TGTGCCAGCACGCGGGTTCAAGAGACCCAGTACTTC. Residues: CASTRVQETQYF.

The CDR3 loop is CASGLAVGGTGELFF. The CDR3 DNA sequence: TGTGCTAGTGGTTTGGCGGTGGGAGGGACCGGGGAGCTGTTTTTT. The V and J genes are TRBV12-5 and TRBJ2-2, with 7 bases aligning to TRBD2. Germline V gives CDR1 LGHNT, CDR2 FRNRAP. This CDR3 contains 15 residues. J was trimmed by 5 bases and V by 1 base; bases with no gene match: 4.